Presented here are 14 T cell receptor beta chains from one specimen sequenced in a study of Tregs in tolerant kidney transplant recipients. This table comes from immunoSEQ multiplex PCR, and its TCRdb copy is limited to in-frame clones, with some not included. Its clone listing holds about 30,000 clones. The sequencing used CD8+ T cells from blood, collected before the transplant. Receptors were obtained from a human donor who received a combined kidney and bone marrow transplant.

Worth noting for this clone: The sequenced fragment ends 3 residues before the CDR3 boundary, so the rest is inferred from the germline J gene. This rearrangement joins TRBV10-2 to TRBJ2-4; perhaps TRBD1 as D (8 bases). The CDR3 is made up of 16 amino acids. Germline-derived CDR1 and CDR2 are WSHSY and SAAADI. Trimming cost V 3 bases and J 6 bases, with 18 bases left between them. The CDR3 loop reads CASSESGTGGGNIQYF. The DNA read from the CDR3 is TGCGCCAGCAGTGAATCGGGGACAGGCGGGGGAAACATT.

About this clone: The CDR3 goes on 3 residues after the read ends, and that part is filled in from the germline J gene. This chain links TRBV6-1 with TRBJ2-1; D perhaps matches TRBD1 (7 bases). The length of the CDR3 is 16 residues. Per germline, CDR1 MNHNS and CDR2 SASEGT. Trimming took 1 base from V and 3 from J, leaving 13 bases between them. The sequenced part of the CDR3 DNA is TGTGCCAGCAGTGAAGAGACAGGGAGGAACTACAATGAG. This codes for CASSEETGRNYNE. In full, the CDR3 is CASSEETGRNYNEQFF.

In regard to this clone: The CDR3 is cut off 3 residues early in the read; its end comes from the germline J gene. The rearrangement uses TRBV29-1 and TRBJ2-5, with TRBD2 matching over 8 bases. With V trimmed by 0 bases and J by 2 bases, 8 bases remained unmatched. The CDR3 is 16 amino acids. Germline CDR1 SQVTM, CDR2 ANQGSEA. The sequenced part of the CDR3 DNA is TGCAGCGTTGAAGATCCACTAGCGGAGCAGCAAGAGACC. It translates to CSVEDPLAEQQET. The CDR3 in its entirety is CSVEDPLAEQQETQYF.

Concerning this clone itself: The CDR3 goes on 3 residues after the read ends, and that part is filled in from the germline J gene. V gene TRBV6-2 or TRBV6-3 combines with J gene TRBJ2-2, with 10 positions matching TRBD2. Germline lookup yields CDR1 MNHEY and CDR2 SVGEGT. The V and J ends lost 8 bases and 3 bases, in that order; junction bases with no gene match: 3. This CDR3 is built from 14 residues. The CDR3 sequence is CASRSGRDTGELFF. CDR3 DNA, as far as it was read: TGTGCCAGCCGAAGCGGGAGGGACACCGGGGAG.

A note on this clone: From the germline J gene comes the end of the CDR3, since the read stops 3 residues before it. The chain links TRBV7-9 to TRBJ2-1; the match to TRBD2 covers 11 bases. CDR3 length: 15 amino acids. Per germline, CDR1 SEHNR and CDR2 FQNEAQ (reference sequence). The J segment lost 6 bases and the V segment lost 5 bases, leaving 6 bases of the junction unmatched. CDR3 DNA, as far as it was read: TGTGCCAGCAGCCTACTAGCGGGAGAAGGCAATGAG. It specifies CASSLLAGEGNE. The whole CDR3 region reads CASSLLAGEGNEQFF.

As to this clone: The DNA ends 3 residues before the CDR3 does, and the rest of the CDR3 is filled in from the germline J gene. V usage is TRBV5-1 and J usage is TRBJ2-7, with 7 positions matching TRBD1. J was trimmed by 0 bases and V by 4 bases; bases with no gene match: 13. Per the germline V gene, CDR1 is SGHRS and CDR2 is YFSETQ. The CDR3 has 17 amino acids. The CDR3 spells CASSPTGFGTSSYEQYF. The CDR3 DNA, read in part, is TGCGCCAGCAGCCCGACAGGGTTTGGAACAAGCTCCTACGAG.

Regarding this clone: The read ends 3 residues shy of where the CDR3 ends; the end is completed using the germline J gene. The chain carries TRBV5-4 and TRBJ2-5; 12 bases line up with TRBD1. The germline V gene encodes CDR1 SGHNT and CDR2 YYREEE (reference sequence). This CDR3 region has 16 residues. Germline trimming cut 4 bases from V and 5 bases from J; bases unmatched to any gene: 9. The covered CDR3 bases are TGTGCCAGCAGCGGTCCCGGGACAGGGGGCTATGAGACC. The encoded protein is CASSGPGTGGYET. The full CDR3 protein is CASSGPGTGGYETQYF.

As for this clone: The CDR3 goes on 3 residues after the read ends, and that part is filled in from the germline J gene. The chain couples TRBV19 to TRBJ2-7; 11 nucleotides agree with TRBD1. Losses at the gene ends were 5 bases for V and 3 bases for J; bases not matched to a gene: 9. This CDR3 spans 16 amino acids. The germline V gene has CDR1 LNHDA and CDR2 SQIVND (reference sequence). This CDR3 reads CASSFGGQGGVYEQYF. Incomplete CDR3 DNA: TGTGCCAGTAGTTTCGGGGGACAGGGGGGAGTCTACGAG.

Concerning this clone: The CDR3 end lies 3 residues beyond the end of the read and is filled in from the germline J gene. This chain links TRBV5-1 with TRBJ2-1; D not resolved. The length of the CDR3 is 15 residues. Germline CDR1 reads SGHRS; CDR2 reads YFSETQ. Trimming cost V 1 base and J 0 bases, with 8 bases left between them. The CDR3 spells CASSLTISSYNEQFF. CDR3 DNA, as far as it was read: TGCGCCAGCAGCTTGACTATTAGCTCCTACAATGAG. The full variable domain, completed using reference TRBV5-1 and TRBJ2-1, is KAGVTQTPRYLIKTRGQQVTLSCSPISGHRSVSWYQQTPGQGLQFLFEYFSETQRNKGNFPGRFSGRQFSNSRSEMNVSTLELGDSALYLCASSLTISSYNEQFFGPGTRLTVL.

A note on this clone: Coverage ceases 3 residues before the CDR3 finishes, and the germline J gene fills in the end. The chain couples TRBV18 to TRBJ1-1, with D tentatively TRBD1 (5 bases). Deletions cut 3 bases from V and 7 bases from J, with 18 bases between. This CDR3 comprises 15 residues. In germline, CDR1 is KGHSH, CDR2 LQKENI. CDR3 DNA (partial): TGTGCCAGCTCACCCCTATTGGGAGGGGAGGGTGAA. This gives the protein CASSPLLGGEGE. The full-length CDR3 reads as CASSPLLGGEGEAFF.

Details on this clone: The CDR3 goes on 3 residues after the read ends, and that part is filled in from the germline J gene. The J gene is TRBJ1-5, the V gene TRBV19, with 9 bases fitting TRBD1. The length of the CDR3 is 15 residues. Germline CDR1 reads LNHDA; CDR2 reads SQIVND (reference sequence). V trimming: 6 bases; J trimming: 6 bases; junction bases outside the gene matches: 9. The CDR3: CASSRDREGRQPQHF. CDR3 DNA, as far as it was read: TGTGCCAGTAGCAGGGACAGGGAGGGTCGTCAGCCC.

The covered CDR3 bases are TGTGCCAGCAGTGGACTAGCGGGAGTTGAAGATACG. It translates to CASSGLAGVEDT. The complete CDR3 reads CASSGLAGVEDTQYF. The gene calls are TRBV2 and TRBJ2-3, with TRBD2 matching 12 bases. The read falls 3 residues short of the CDR3 end, and the missing part is taken from the germline J gene. This CDR3 region has 15 residues. Germline CDR1 is SNHLY and CDR2 is FYNNEI. V was pared by 4 bases and J by 5 bases, with 4 bases of the junction left unmatched.

Note on this clone: The read is 3 residues too short to cover the CDR3 end, so that end is filled in from the germline J gene. The chain combines TRBV30 with TRBJ2-2; 7 bases are shared with TRBD1. Germline V gives CDR1 GTSNPN, CDR2 SVGIG (reference sequence). The CDR3 runs to 14 residues. V was pared by 3 bases and J by 6 bases, with 7 bases of the junction left unmatched. Partial CDR3 DNA: TGTGCCTGGAGCCCACAGGGGTTCCCCGGGGAG. The encoded protein is CAWSPQGFPGE. The whole CDR3 sequence is CAWSPQGFPGELFF.

Worth noting for this clone: The read terminates 3 residues before the CDR3 end, so the remaining end is supplied by the germline J gene. V is TRBV19 and J is TRBJ2-1, with D tentatively TRBD2 (6 bases). Looked up from germline, CDR1 is LNHDA and CDR2 is SQIVND (reference sequence). CDR3 length equals 14 residues. V gave up 5 bases and J gave up 5 bases, with 13 bases separating them. Here the CDR3 reads CASSRSGFDNEQFF. CDR3 DNA, as far as it was read: TGTGCCAGTAGTCGGAGCGGGTTCGACAATGAG.